This T cell receptor beta chain stems from a study of blood T cell repertoires in COVID-19. Turning to the study itself: The origin of the acute and convalescent COVID-19 samples was the United States, Italy and Spain.

In terms of age and location, participants ranged from about 18 to 100 years and lived in about 25 US areas. Sequenced by immunoSEQ multiplex PCR; TCRdb stores in-frame clones only, minus some. The repertoire holds around 310,000 clones, with 88% as singletons. Germline lookup yields CDR1 MNHNS and CDR2 SASEGT. The length of the CDR3 is 16 residues. V lost 1 base to trimming and J lost 3 bases, with 15 bases between them. The receptor was isolated from a man aged 30 to 39 who had recovered from COVID-19. What was sequenced was PBMCs or T cells enriched from blood (not recorded which). This chain uses TRBV6-1 with TRBJ1-2; D may be TRBD1 (6 bases). This CDR3 is CASSEVLGAPDYGYTF. CDR3 in DNA: TGTGCCAGCAGTGAAGTCCTGGGGGCCCCCGACTATGGCTACACCTTC.